These T cell receptor beta chains were read from a single sample in a study of PD-1 blockade in classical Hodgkin lymphoma. Profiled with immunoSEQ multiplex PCR; TCRdb holds only in-frame clones, not every one. Here the sample spans 10,000 to 15,000 clones, 75% to 90% being singletons. The sample here was CD4+ T cells from blood, taken at baseline. The receptors shown here come from a human donor with classical Hodgkin lymphoma. Each CDR3 is given with its conserved first and last residue. The D gene is left open where the match is weak. For some rows the clone size is stated as once, few or many, or as a class when expanded; others skip it.

clone_size	d_call	j_call	v_call	cdr3_nt	cdr3_aa
few	-	TRBJ2-1	TRBV9	TGTGCCAGCAGCGGATACAATGAGCAGTTCTTC	CASSGYNEQFF
-	-	TRBJ1-2	TRBV5-4	TGTGCCAGCAGCTTGGCGGGAGGCTATGGCTACACCTTC	CASSLAGGYGYTF
-	-	TRBJ2-5	TRBV9	TGTGCCAGCAGCGTAGGAGGCGGTAAAGAGACCCAGTACTTC	CASSVGGGKETQYF
-	-	TRBJ2-1	TRBV2	TGTGCCAGCAGTGGTAGTAGAAATGAGCAGTTCTTC	CASSGSRNEQFF
once	-	TRBJ2-1	TRBV4-1	TGCGCCAGCAGCCTCCGGGGTCAGCACAATGAGCAGTTCTTC	CASSLRGQHNEQFF
once	-	TRBJ2-1	TRBV4-2	TGTGCCAGCAGCCAAGATTGGGGCGGGGGCTATAATGAGCAGTTCTTC	CASSQDWGGGYNEQFF
-	TRBD1	TRBJ2-3	TRBV10-2	TGCGCCAGTAGAAACAGGGGGCCGACAGATACGCAGTATTTT	CASRNRGPTDTQYF
few	-	TRBJ2-4	TRBV19	TGTGCCAGTAGTATAGAGGGCAGGGCCAAAAACATTCAGTACTTC	CASSIEGRAKNIQYF
-	-	TRBJ2-2	TRBV7-2	TGTGCCAGCAGCATAACGGCCGGACATGCAACCGGGGAGCTGTTTTTT	CASSITAGHATGELFF
once	-	TRBJ1-2	TRBV10-3	TGTGCCATCAGTGAGTCTATGGGGATTAGTGGCTACACCTTC	CAISESMGISGYTF
-	TRBD2	TRBJ2-3	TRBV9	TGTGCCAGCAGCGTAGTCGCGAGCGGGAGAACAGATACGCAGTATTTT	CASSVVASGRTDTQYF
-	-	TRBJ1-1	TRBV5-5	TGTGCCAGCAGTTCTCACGGGATGAACACTGAAGCTTTCTTT	CASSSHGMNTEAFF
-	TRBD2	TRBJ2-1	TRBV20-1	TGCAGTGCTAGGACTAGCGGAAAGGAGTTCTTC	CSARTSGKEFF
-	TRBD2	TRBJ2-5	TRBV19	TGTGCCAGTAGCACGGGGCTAGCGGTACAAGAGACCCAGTACTTC	CASSTGLAVQETQYF
-	TRBD2	TRBJ2-1	TRBV28	TGTGCCAGCAGTGCACTAGCGGGGGTCAATGAGCAGTTCTTC	CASSALAGVNEQFF
-	TRBD2	TRBJ2-7	TRBV4-2	TGTGCCAGCAGCCGAGAGACTAGCGGGACCCCCTACGAGCAGTACTTC	CASSRETSGTPYEQYF
-	-	TRBJ2-1	TRBV11-2	TGTGCCAGCAGCGTGGGGGGGGCCCCCTACAATGAGCAGTTCTTC	CASSVGGAPYNEQFF
few	TRBD2	TRBJ2-1	TRBV14	TGTGCCAGCAGCCCCGACAGGATTAGCGGGGGAACAGATGAGCAGTTCTTC	CASSPDRISGGTDEQFF
few	-	TRBJ1-1	TRBV11-2	TGTGCCAGCAGCTTGTCTTACACTGAAGCTTTCTTT	CASSLSYTEAFF
-	-	TRBJ2-7	TRBV7-2	TGTGCCAGCAGCTTGTCGGGAGTGAACCCCTACGAGCAGTACTTC	CASSLSGVNPYEQYF
-	TRBD2	TRBJ2-7	TRBV5-1	TGCGCCAGCCACCGAGGGACGGGAGGGGTGTACGAGCAGTACTTC	CASHRGTGGVYEQYF
-	-	TRBJ2-1	TRBV30	TGTGCCTGGAGTTGGGGGAAGGAGCAGTTCTTC	CAWSWGKEQFF
-	TRBD1	TRBJ1-4	TRBV28	TGTGCCAGCAGTTTACGGGGGGACAGGGCCACTAATGAAAAACTGTTTTTT	CASSLRGDRATNEKLFF
-	TRBD1	TRBJ2-7	TRBV19	TGTGCCAGCGGACAGGGAAGTCCCTACGAGCAGTACTTC	CASGQGSPYEQYF
-	-	TRBJ1-3	TRBV5-6	TGTGCCAGTAGGACAGTTGCTGGAAACACCATATATTTT	CASRTVAGNTIYF
-	-	TRBJ1-5	TRBV19	TGTGCCAGTACCAAGGGGCAGGGAGGTCTGAGTCAGCCCCAGCATTTT	CASTKGQGGLSQPQHF
-	TRBD1	TRBJ1-6	TRBV2	TGTGCCAGCAGTCTCGGACAGGGCCATTCACCCCTCCACTTT	CASSLGQGHSPLHF
-	TRBD1	TRBJ1-1	TRBV5-1	TGCGCCAGCAGCGGGACAGTTACAATGAACACTGAAGCTTTCTTT	CASSGTVTMNTEAFF
-	-	TRBJ1-5	TRBV6-5	TGTGCCAGCAGACACACATTACATAGCAATCAGCCCCAGCATTTT	CASRHTLHSNQPQHF
-	-	TRBJ2-1	TRBV2	TGTGCCAGCAGGAAAGACTGGGACAATGAGCAGTTCTTC	CASRKDWDNEQFF
-	-	TRBJ2-5	TRBV29-1	TGCAGCGTTGAAGATGGGGGGAGAGAGACCCAGTACTTC	CSVEDGGRETQYF
once	-	TRBJ2-3	TRBV5-1	TGCGCCAGCAGCTTGGTCAGCGGAGGAGATACGCAGTATTTT	CASSLVSGGDTQYF
-	-	TRBJ1-4	TRBV5-1	TGCGCCAGCAGCTTGGTCCGAGGCGACGGGAGAAGATATAATGAAAAACTGTTTTTT	CASSLVRGDGRRYNEKLFF